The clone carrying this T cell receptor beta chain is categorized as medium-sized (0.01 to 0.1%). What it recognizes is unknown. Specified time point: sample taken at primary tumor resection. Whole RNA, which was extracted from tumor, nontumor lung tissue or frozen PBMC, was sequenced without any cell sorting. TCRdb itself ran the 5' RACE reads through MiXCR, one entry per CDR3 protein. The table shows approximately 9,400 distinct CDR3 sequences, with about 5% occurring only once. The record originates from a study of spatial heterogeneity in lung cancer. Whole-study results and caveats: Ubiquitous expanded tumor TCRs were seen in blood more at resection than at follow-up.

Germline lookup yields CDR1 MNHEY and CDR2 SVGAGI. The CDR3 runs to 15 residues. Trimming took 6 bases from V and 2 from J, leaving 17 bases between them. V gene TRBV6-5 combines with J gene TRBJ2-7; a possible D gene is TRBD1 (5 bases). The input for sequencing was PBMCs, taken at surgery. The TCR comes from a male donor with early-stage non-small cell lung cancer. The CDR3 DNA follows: TGTGCCAGCAGCTTATCTGGACAAGGGGCCTACGAGCAGTACTTC. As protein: CASSLSGQGAYEQYF.